This T cell receptor (beta chain) originates from a study of control samples from healthy donors and cancer patients. This CDR3 is built from 12 residues. Germline CDR1 is MGHDK and CDR2 is SYGVNS. Trimming left V 9 bases short and J 5 bases short, with 13 bases between. Some clones are missing from TCRdb's copy, which holds only in-frame ones; the method was immunoSEQ multiplex PCR. The table includes 90,000 or so clones, just under 85% detected once. The V gene is TRBV25-1, the J gene TRBJ1-2, with D perhaps matching TRBD1 (6 bases). Sequencing used blood. The clonotype was recovered from a man aged 25-45 years in good health. CDR3 nucleotide sequence: TGTGCCAGTAGAGAACAGGGTTATGGCTACACCTTC. Its translation: CASREQGYGYTF.